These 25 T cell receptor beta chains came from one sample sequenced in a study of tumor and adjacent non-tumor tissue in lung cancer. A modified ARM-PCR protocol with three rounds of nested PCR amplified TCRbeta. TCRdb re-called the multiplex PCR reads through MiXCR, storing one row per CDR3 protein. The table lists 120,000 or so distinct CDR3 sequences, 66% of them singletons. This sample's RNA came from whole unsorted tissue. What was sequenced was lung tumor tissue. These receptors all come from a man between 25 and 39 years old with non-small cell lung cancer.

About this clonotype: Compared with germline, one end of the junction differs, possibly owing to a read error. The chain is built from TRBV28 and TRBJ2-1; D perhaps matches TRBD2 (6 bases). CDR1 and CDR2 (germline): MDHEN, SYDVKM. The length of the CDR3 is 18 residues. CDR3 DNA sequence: TGCGCCAGCAGTTCCCCCATAGCGGAGAAGAGCTCCTACATTGATCAGTTCTTC. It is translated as CASSSPIAEKSSYIDQFF.

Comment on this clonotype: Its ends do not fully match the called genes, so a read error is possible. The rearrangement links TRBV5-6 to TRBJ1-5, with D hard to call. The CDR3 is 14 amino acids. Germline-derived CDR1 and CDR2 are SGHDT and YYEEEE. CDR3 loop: CTSSRGYSNQPQHF. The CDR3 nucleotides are TGTACCAGCAGCAGAGGGTATAGCAATCAGCCCCAGCATTTT.

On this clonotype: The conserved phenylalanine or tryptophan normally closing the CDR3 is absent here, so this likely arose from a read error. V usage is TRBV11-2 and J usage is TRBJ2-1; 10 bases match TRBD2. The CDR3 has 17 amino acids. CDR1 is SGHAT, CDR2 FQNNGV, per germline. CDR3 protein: CASSPPSGRKSYNEQFL. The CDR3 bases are TGTGCCAGCAGCCCCCCTAGCGGGAGAAAATCCTATAATGAGCAGTTCCTC.

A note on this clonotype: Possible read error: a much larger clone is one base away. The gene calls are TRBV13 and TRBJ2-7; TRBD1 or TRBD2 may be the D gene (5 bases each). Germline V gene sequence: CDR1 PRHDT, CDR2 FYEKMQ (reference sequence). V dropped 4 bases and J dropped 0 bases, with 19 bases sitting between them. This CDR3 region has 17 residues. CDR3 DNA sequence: TGTGCCAGCAGCTGCCTTACACAGGAGGCGAGCTCCTACGAGCAGTACTTC. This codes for CASSCLTQEASSYEQYF.

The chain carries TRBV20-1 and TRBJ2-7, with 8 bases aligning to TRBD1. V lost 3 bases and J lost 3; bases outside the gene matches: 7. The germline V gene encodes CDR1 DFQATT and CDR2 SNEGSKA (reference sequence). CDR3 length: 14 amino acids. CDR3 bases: TGCAGTGCTAGGGTGGACAGGGCGGTCTACGAGCAGTACTTC. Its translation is CSARVDRAVYEQYF.

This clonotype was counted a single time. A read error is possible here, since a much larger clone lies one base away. The CDR3 loop is CSARPQTSSYNEHFF. The CDR3 nucleotides are TGCAGTGCTAGACCGCAGACTAGCTCCTACAATGAGCACTTCTTC. This rearrangement joins TRBV20-1 to TRBJ2-1, with 7 nucleotides matching TRBD2. From germline, CDR1 is DFQATT and CDR2 SNEGSKA (reference sequence). This CDR3 has 15 amino acids.

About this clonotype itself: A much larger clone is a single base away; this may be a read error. Here the CDR3 reads CASSEGAGEGTDTQYF. The CDR3 DNA reads as TGTGCCAGCAGTGAAGGTGCGGGAGAGGGCACAGATACGCAGTATTTT. This chain uses TRBV6-1 with TRBJ2-3; 7 bases fit TRBD2. This CDR3 has 16 residues. Trimming took 1 base from V and 1 from J; bases not matched to a gene: 5. In germline, CDR1 is MNHNS, CDR2 SASEGT.

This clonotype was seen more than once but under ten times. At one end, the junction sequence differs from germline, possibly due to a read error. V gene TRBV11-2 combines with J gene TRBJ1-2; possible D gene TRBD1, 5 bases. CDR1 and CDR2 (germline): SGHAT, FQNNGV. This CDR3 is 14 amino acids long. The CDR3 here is CVSSPWAGPNGYTF. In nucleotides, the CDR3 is TGTGTCAGCAGTCCATGGGCGGGGCCGAACGGCTACACCTTC.

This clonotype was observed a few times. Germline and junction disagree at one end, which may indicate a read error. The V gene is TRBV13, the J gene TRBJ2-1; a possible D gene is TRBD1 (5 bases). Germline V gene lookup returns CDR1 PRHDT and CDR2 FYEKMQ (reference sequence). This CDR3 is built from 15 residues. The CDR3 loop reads CASSLGLGRDNEQFF. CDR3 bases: TGTGCCAGTAGCTTAGGCCTGGGCAGGGACAATGAGCAGTTCTTC.

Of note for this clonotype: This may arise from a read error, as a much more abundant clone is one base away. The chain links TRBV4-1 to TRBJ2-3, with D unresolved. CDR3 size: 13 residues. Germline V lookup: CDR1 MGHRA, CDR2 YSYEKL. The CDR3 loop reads CACSQGSTDTQYF. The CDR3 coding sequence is TGCGCCTGCAGCCAAGGCAGCACAGATACGCAGTATTTT.

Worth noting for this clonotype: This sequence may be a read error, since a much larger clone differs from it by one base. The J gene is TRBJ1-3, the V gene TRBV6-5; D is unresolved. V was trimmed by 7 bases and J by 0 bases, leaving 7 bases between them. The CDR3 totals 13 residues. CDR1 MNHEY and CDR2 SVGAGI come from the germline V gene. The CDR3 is CASMADSGNTIYF. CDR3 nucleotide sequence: TGTGCCAGCATGGCAGACTCTGGAAACACCATATATTTT.

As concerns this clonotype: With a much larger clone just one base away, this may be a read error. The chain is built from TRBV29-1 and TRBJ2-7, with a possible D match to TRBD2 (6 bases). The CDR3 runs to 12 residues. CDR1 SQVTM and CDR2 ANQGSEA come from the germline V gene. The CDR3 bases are TGCGGCGTTGCGGAGGGATGGGACGAGCAGTACTTC. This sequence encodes CGVAEGWDEQYF.

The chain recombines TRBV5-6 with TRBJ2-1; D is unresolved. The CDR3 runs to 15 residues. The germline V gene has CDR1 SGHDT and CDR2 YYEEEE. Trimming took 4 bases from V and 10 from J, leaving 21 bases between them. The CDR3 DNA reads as TGTGCCAGCAGCATCGGTGGGTCCCCGGTACGGGAGCAGTTCTTC. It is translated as CASSIGGSPVREQFF.

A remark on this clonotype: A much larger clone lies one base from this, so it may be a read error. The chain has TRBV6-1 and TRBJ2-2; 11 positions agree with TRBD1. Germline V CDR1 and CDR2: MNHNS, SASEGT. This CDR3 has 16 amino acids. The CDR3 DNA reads TGTGTCAGCAGTGCCCGGACAGGGGGCAACACCGGGGAGCTGTTTTTT. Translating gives CVSSARTGGNTGELFF.

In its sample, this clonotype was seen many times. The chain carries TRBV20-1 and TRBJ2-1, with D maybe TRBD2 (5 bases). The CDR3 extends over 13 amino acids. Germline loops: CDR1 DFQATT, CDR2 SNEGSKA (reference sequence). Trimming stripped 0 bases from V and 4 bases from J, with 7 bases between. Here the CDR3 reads CSARESGYNEQFF. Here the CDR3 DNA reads TGCAGTGCTAGAGAAAGCGGATACAATGAGCAGTTCTTC.

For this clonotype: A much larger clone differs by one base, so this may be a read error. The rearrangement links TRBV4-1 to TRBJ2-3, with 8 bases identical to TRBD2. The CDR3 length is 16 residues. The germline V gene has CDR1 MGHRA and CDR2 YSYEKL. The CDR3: CASSHHGGAITDTHYF. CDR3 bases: TGCGCCAGCAGCCACCACGGGGGGGCCATCACAGATACGCATTATTTT.

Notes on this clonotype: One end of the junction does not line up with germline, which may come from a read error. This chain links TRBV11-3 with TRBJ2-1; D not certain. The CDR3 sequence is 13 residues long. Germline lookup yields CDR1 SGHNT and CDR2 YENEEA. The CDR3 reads CASSPTLRNGQFF. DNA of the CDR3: TGTGCCAGCAGCCCCACACTTCGCAATGGGCAGTTCTTC.

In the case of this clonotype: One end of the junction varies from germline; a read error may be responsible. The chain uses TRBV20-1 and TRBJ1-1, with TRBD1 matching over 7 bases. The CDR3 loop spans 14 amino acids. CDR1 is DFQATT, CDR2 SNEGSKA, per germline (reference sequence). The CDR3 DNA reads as TGTAGTGCTAGTGGGGCGACAGGGCATAATGAAGCTTTCTTT. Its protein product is CSASGATGHNEAFF.

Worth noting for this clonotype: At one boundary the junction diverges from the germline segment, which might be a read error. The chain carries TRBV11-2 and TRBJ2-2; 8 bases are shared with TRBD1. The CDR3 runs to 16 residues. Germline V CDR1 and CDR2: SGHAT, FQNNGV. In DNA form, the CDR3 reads TGTGCCAGCAACCCCGGGACAGGATTAAACACCGGGGAGCTGTGTTTT. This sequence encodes CASNPGTGLNTGELCF.

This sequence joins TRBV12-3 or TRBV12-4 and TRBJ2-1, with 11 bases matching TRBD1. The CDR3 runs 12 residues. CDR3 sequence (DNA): TGTACGAGCAGCAGGGACAGGGGGGCGGTGTTCTTC. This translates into CTSSRDRGAVFF.

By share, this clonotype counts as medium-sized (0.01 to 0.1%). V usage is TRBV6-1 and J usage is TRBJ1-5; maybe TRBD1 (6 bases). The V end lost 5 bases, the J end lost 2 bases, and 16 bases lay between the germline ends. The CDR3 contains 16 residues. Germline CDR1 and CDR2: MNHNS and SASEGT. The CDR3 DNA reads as TGTGCCAGCAGTCACACAGGGAGGGTACGCAATCAGCCCCAGCATTTT. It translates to CASSHTGRVRNQPQHF.

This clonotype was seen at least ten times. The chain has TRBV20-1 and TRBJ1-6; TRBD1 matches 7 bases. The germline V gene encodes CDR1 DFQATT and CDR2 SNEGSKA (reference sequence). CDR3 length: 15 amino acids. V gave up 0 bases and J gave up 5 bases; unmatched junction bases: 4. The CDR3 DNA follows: TGCAGTGCTAGAGATCTCGGACAGGATAATTCACCCCTCCACTTT. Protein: CSARDLGQDNSPLHF.

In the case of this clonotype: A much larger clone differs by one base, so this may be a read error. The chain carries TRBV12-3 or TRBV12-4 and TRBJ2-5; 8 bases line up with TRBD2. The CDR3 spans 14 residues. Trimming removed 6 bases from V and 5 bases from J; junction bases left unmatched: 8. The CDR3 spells CASSDGLAAETQYF. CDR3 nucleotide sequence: TGTGCCAGCAGCGATGGACTAGCCGCGGAGACCCAGTACTTC.

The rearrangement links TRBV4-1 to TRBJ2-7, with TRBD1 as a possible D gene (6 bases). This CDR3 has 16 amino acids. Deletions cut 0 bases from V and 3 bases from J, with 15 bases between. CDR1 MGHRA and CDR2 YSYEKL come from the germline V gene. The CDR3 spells CASSQDGVGGNYEQYF. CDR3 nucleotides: TGCGCCAGCAGCCAAGATGGGGTAGGGGGTAACTACGAGCAGTACTTC.

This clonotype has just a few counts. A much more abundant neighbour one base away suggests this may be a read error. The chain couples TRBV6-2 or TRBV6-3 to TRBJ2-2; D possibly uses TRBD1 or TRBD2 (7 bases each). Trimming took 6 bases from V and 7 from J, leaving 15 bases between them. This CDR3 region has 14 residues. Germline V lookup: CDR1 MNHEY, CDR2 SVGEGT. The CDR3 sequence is CASSSRGGNGELFF. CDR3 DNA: TGTGCCAGCAGCTCCAGGGGGGGGAACGGGGAGCTGTTTTTT.